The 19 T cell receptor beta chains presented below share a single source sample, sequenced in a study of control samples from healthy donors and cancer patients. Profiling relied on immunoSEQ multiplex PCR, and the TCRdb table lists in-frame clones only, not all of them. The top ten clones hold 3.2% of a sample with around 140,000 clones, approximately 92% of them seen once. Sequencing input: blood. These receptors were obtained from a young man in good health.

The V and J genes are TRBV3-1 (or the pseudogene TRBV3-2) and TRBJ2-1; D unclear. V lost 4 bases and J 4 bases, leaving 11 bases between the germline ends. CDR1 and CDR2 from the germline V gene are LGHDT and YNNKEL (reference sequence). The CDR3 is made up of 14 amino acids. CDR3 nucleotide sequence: TGTGCCAGCAGCCTTGGCGACTTATACAATGAGCAGTTCTTC. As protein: CASSLGDLYNEQFF.

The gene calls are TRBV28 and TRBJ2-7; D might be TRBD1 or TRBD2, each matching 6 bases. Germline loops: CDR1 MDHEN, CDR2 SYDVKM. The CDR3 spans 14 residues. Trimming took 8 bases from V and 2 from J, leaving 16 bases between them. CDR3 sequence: CASRLEGGPYEQYF. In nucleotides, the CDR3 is TGTGCCAGCCGCTTGGAAGGGGGGCCCTACGAGCAGTACTTC.

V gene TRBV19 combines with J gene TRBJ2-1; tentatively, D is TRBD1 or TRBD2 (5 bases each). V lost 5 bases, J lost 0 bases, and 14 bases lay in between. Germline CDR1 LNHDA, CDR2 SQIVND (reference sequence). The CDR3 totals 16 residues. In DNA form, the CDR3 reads TGTGCCAGTAGTGACCCAGGGAGTTCCTCCTACAATGAGCAGTTCTTC. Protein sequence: CASSDPGSSSYNEQFF.

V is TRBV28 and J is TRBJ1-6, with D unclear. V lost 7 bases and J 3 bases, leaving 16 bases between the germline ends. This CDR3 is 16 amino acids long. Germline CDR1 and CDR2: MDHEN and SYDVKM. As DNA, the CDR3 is TGTGCCAGCAAATGGGGAGGTTCTGGCTATAATTCACCCCTCCACTTT. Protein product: CASKWGGSGYNSPLHF.

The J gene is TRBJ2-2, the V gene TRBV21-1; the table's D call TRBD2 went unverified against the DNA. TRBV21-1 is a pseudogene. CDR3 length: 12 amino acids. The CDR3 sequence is CACEAEHRGAVF. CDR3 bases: TGTGCCTGTGAGGCAGAACACCGGGGAGCTGTTTTT.

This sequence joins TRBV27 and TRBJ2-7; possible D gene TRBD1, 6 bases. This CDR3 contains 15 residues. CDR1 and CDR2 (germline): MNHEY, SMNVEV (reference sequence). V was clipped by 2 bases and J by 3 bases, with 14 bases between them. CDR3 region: CASSLSVGRGYEQYF. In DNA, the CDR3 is TGTGCCAGCAGTTTAAGTGTTGGCAGGGGCTACGAGCAGTACTTC.

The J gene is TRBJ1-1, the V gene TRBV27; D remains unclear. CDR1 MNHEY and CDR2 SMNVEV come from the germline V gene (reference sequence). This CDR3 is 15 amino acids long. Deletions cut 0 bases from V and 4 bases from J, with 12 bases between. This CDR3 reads CASSLSWNGRTEAFF. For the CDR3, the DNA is TGTGCCAGCAGTTTATCCTGGAACGGTCGCACTGAAGCTTTCTTT.

The CDR3 spells CASSEVASNTEAFF. DNA of the CDR3: TGTGCCAGCAGTGAAGTTGCGTCGAACACTGAAGCTTTCTTT. This chain links TRBV6-4 with TRBJ1-1; no clear D gene. With 3 bases removed from V and 1 base from J, the gap between germline ends came to 9 bases. There are 14 residues in the CDR3. Germline lookup yields CDR1 MRHNA and CDR2 SNTAGT.

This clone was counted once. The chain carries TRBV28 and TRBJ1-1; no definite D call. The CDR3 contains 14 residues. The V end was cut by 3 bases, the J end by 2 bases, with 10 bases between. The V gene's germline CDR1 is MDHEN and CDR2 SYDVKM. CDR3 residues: CASSFTRGNTEAFF. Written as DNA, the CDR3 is TGTGCCAGCAGTTTCACCCGAGGAAACACTGAAGCTTTCTTT.

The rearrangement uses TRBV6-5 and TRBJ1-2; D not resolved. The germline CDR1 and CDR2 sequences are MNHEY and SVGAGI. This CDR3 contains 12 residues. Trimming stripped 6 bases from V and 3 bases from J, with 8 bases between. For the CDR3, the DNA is TGTGCCAGCAGAAGGCCTCACTATGGCTACACCTTC. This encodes CASRRPHYGYTF.

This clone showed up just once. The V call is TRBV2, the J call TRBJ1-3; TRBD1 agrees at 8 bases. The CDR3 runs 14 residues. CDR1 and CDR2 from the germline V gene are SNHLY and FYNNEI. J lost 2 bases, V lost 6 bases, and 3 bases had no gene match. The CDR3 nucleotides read TGTGCCAGCAGGGGGACAGGCGCTGGAAACACCATATATTTT. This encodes CASRGTGAGNTIYF.

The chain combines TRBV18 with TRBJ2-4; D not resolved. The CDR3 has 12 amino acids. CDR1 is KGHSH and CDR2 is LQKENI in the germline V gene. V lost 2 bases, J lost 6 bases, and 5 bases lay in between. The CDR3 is CASSPERNIQYF. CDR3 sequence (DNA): TGTGCCAGCTCACCAGAGAGAAACATTCAGTACTTC.

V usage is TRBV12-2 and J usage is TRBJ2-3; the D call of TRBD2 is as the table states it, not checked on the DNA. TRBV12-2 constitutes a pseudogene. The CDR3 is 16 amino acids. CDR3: CASRFQGTSETDTQYF. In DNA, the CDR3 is TGTGCAAGTCGCTTTCAGGGGACTAGCGAAACAGATACGCAGTATTTT.

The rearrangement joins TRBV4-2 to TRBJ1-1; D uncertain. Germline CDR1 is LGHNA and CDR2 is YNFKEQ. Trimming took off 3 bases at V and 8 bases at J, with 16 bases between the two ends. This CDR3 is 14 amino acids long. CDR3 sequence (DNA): TGTGCCAGCAGCCATGATGTAAGAGGGAACGAAGCTTTCTTT. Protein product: CASSHDVRGNEAFF.

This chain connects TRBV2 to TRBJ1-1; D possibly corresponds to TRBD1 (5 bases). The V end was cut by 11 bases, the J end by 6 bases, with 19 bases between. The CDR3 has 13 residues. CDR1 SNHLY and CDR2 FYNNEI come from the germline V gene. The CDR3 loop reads CAANRAGKPEAFF. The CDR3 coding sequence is TGTGCCGCAAACCGAGCAGGGAAACCTGAAGCTTTCTTT. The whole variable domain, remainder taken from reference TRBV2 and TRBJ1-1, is EPEVTQTPSHQVTQMGQEVILRCVPISNHLYFYWYRQILGQKVEFLVSFYNNEISEKSEIFDDQFSVERPDGSNFTLKIRSTKLEDSAMYFCAANRAGKPEAFFGQGTRLTVV.

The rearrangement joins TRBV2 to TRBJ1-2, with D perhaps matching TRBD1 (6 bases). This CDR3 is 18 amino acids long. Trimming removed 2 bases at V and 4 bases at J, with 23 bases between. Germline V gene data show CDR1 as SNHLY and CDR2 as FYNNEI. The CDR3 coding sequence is TGTGCCAGCAGTGAAACGATACGCTCCACAGGGTCCGTCTATGGCTACACCTTC. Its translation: CASSETIRSTGSVYGYTF.

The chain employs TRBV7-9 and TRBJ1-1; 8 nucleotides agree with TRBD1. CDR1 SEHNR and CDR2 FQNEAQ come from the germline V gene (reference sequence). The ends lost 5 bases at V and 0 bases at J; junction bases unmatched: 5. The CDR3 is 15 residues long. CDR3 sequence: CASSLTGALNTEAFF. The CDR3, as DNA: TGTGCCAGCAGCCTGACAGGGGCCTTGAACACTGAAGCTTTCTTT. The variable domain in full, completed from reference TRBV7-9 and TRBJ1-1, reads DTGVSQNPRHKITKRGQNVTFRCDPISEHNRLYWYRQTLGQGPEFLTYFQNEAQLEKSRLLSDRFSAERPKGSFSTLEIQRTEQGDSAMYLCASSLTGALNTEAFFGQGTRLTVV.

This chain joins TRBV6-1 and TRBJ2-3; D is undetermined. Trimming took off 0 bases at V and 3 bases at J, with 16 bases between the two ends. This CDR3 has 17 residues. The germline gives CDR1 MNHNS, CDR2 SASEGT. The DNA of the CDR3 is TGTGCCAGCAGTGAAGCGCCCTGGGGATTAGGGACAGATACGCAGTATTTT. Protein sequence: CASSEAPWGLGTDTQYF.

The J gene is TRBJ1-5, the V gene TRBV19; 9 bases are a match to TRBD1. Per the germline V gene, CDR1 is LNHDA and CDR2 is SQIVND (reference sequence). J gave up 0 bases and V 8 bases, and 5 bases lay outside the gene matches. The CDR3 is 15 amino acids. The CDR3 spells CASREDRGSNQPQHF. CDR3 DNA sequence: TGTGCCAGTCGTGAGGACAGGGGTAGCAATCAGCCCCAGCATTTT.